The 27 T cell receptor beta chains reported below all come from one sample, sequenced in a study of siplizumab effects on memory and regulatory T cells. This table comes from immunoSEQ multiplex PCR, and its TCRdb copy is limited to in-frame clones, with some not included. Among some 96,000 clones listed, 94% were seen once. The sample was non-Treg CD4+ T cells sorted from blood. The receptors come from a human donor in good health.

In nucleotides, the CDR3 is TGTGCCAGCAGTGAAACCAGACTGAACACTGAAGCTTTCTTT. It is translated as CASSETRLNTEAFF. The V gene is TRBV25-1, the J gene TRBJ1-1, with no clear D. In germline, CDR1 is MGHDK, CDR2 SYGVNS. V lost 2 bases and J lost 0, with 7 bases in between. The length of the CDR3 is 14 residues.

The chain recombines TRBV5-1 with TRBJ2-3; D unresolved. CDR1 is SGHRS and CDR2 is YFSETQ in the germline V gene. Between the trimmed V and J ends, which lost 1 base and 3 bases, there was a span of 15 bases. CDR3 length equals 16 residues. Here the CDR3 reads CASSLRVNPETDTQYF. CDR3 nucleotide sequence: TGCGCCAGCAGCTTGCGGGTAAACCCGGAGACAGATACGCAGTATTTT.

V gene TRBV23-1 combines with J gene TRBJ1-4; 10 bases line up with TRBD1. TRBV23-1 is assigned to the ORF class and has an uncertain function. The CDR3 is 14 amino acids. The junction had 6 bases not matched to a gene; V was cut back by 6 bases and J by 8 bases. The CDR3 region has the DNA TGCGCCAGCAGCCGACAGGGGGCCAGGGAAAAACTGTTTTTT. Translated, it gives CASSRQGAREKLFF.

The chain carries TRBV25-1 and TRBJ1-2; D remains unclear. The CDR3 runs 11 residues. V dropped 4 bases and J dropped 6 bases, with 6 bases sitting between them. Germline V gives CDR1 MGHDK, CDR2 SYGVNS. CDR3: CASSGGDGYTF. The CDR3 DNA is TGTGCCAGCAGTGGAGGTGATGGCTACACCTTC.

This clone occurred once. The rearrangement joins TRBV27 to TRBJ1-1; D ambiguous. The V end was cut by 6 bases, the J end by 0 bases, with 8 bases between. This CDR3 has 13 amino acids. Germline CDR1 MNHEY, CDR2 SMNVEV (reference sequence). In nucleotides, the CDR3 is TGTGCCAGCAGACGGACCATGAACACTGAAGCTTTCTTT. This gives the protein CASRRTMNTEAFF.

The genes are TRBV6-1 and TRBJ1-1; 8 nucleotides align to TRBD1. This CDR3 is 15 amino acids long. Germline assignment: CDR1 MNHNS and CDR2 SASEGT. Unmatched junction bases numbered 11, after V lost 6 bases and J lost 5 bases. In DNA form, the CDR3 reads TGTGCCAGCAGCCCAGTGGACAGGGAGGGAACTGAAGCTTTCTTT. It is translated as CASSPVDREGTEAFF.

The chain recombines TRBV6-1 with TRBJ1-2, with 10 bases aligning to TRBD1. Germline V gene sequence: CDR1 MNHNS, CDR2 SASEGT. The length of the CDR3 is 15 residues. With 4 bases clipped from V and 4 bases from J, the junction kept 6 bases outside the gene matches. CDR3 in DNA: TGTGCCAGCAGTGCCGGGACAGGGGCCAGCTATGGCTACACCTTC. Protein product: CASSAGTGASYGYTF.

The chain recombines TRBV23-1 with TRBJ2-1; D may be TRBD2 (6 bases). TRBV23-1 is placed among ORFs of uncertain function. The CDR3 is 12 residues long. Trimming took off 3 bases at V and 6 bases at J, with 6 bases between the two ends. The CDR3 coding sequence is TGCGCCAGCAGTCAGGGAGGCAATGAGCAGTTCTTC. This gives the protein CASSQGGNEQFF.

V usage is TRBV19 and J usage is TRBJ2-7; D is perhaps TRBD1 (5 bases). The CDR3 sequence is 14 residues long. V was cut by 3 bases and J by 3 bases, with 12 bases left in between. Per germline, CDR1 LNHDA and CDR2 SQIVND (reference sequence). CDR3 nucleotides: TGTGCCAGTAGTATCTCGGAAAGGGGCTACGAGCAGTACTTC. The encoded protein is CASSISERGYEQYF.

The gene calls are TRBV7-9 and TRBJ1-1, with TRBD1 matching over 7 bases. CDR3 length equals 13 residues. Germline-derived CDR1 and CDR2 are SEHNR and FQNEAQ (reference sequence). J lost 10 bases, V lost 5 bases, and 10 bases had no gene match. CDR3 loop: CASSPQGGVGAFF. The CDR3 coding sequence is TGTGCCAGCAGCCCCCAGGGGGGAGTTGGAGCTTTCTTT.

The rearrangement joins TRBV7-3 to TRBJ2-3; TRBD1 might be the D (6 bases). Trimming shortened V by 5 bases and J by 8 bases, and 17 bases separated the two germline ends. CDR3 length: 14 residues. The germline V gene has CDR1 SGHTA and CDR2 FQGTGA. The DNA for the CDR3 is TGTGCCAGCAGCCTCCGGGACAACCGTCGTACGCAGTATTTT. Amino acids: CASSLRDNRRTQYF.

The rearrangement uses TRBV18 and TRBJ2-6; D possibly corresponds to TRBD2 (6 bases). The CDR3 is made up of 18 amino acids. The ends were cut back, 2 bases at V and 0 bases at J, with 14 bases in the middle. Germline values: CDR1 KGHSH, CDR2 LQKENI. Written as DNA, the CDR3 is TGTGCCAGCTCACCAAGGTTGGAGGGCAGCTCTGGGGCCAACGTCCTGACTTTC. Encoded protein: CASSPRLEGSSGANVLTF.

The rearrangement links TRBV4-2 to TRBJ1-1, with 7 positions matching TRBD1. This CDR3 contains 16 residues. Per the germline V gene, CDR1 is LGHNA and CDR2 is YNFKEQ. V gave up 3 bases and J gave up 5 bases; unmatched junction bases: 12. The DNA of the CDR3 is TGTGCCAGCAGCCAGGCCTCTTCAAGGGGGCGGACTGAAGCTTTCTTT. This codes for CASSQASSRGRTEAFF.

The chain has TRBV6-8 and TRBJ2-7; no clear D gene. The germline V gene encodes CDR1 MNHGY and CDR2 SAAAGT. CDR3 size: 13 residues. Trimming shortened V by 5 bases and J by 4 bases, and 12 bases separated the two germline ends. As DNA, the CDR3 is TGTGCCAGCAGTAAACTACAAACTTACGAGCAGTACTTC. Amino acids: CASSKLQTYEQYF.

The V gene is TRBV7-2, the J gene TRBJ1-1; D is undetermined. The CDR3 runs to 13 residues. V was trimmed by 1 base and J by 3 bases, leaving 6 bases between them. Germline CDR1 is SGHTA and CDR2 is FQGNSA. The CDR3 here is CASSLGRYTEAFF. The CDR3 nucleotides read TGTGCCAGCAGCTTAGGGAGGTACACTGAAGCTTTCTTT.

This clone was recorded once. The V and J genes are TRBV5-1 and TRBJ2-7; 8 bases line up with TRBD2. V dropped 5 bases and J dropped 5; count of bases not matched to a gene: 6. Germline assignment: CDR1 SGHRS and CDR2 YFSETQ. This CDR3 spans 13 amino acids. CDR3 DNA: TGCGCCAGCAGAACCAGCGGGAGACACGAGCAGTACTTC. It is translated as CASRTSGRHEQYF.

Worth noting for this clone: This sample includes further DNA sequences coding for the same CDR3. The rearrangement links TRBV7-9 to TRBJ2-2; 7 nucleotides align to TRBD2. CDR1 and CDR2 from the germline V gene are SEHNR and FQNEAQ (reference sequence). There are 15 residues in the CDR3. V dropped 5 bases and J dropped 1; count of bases not matched to a gene: 4. CDR3 protein: CASSPGTKNTGELFF. The CDR3 region has the DNA TGTGCCAGCAGCCCGGGGACTAAGAACACCGGGGAGCTGTTTTTT.

The sample holds one count of this clone. The V and J genes are TRBV5-4 and TRBJ2-2, with D uncertain. Per germline, CDR1 SGHNT and CDR2 YYREEE (reference sequence). The CDR3 consists of 14 residues. Trimming removed 4 bases from V and 0 bases from J, with 7 bases in between. Written as DNA, the CDR3 is TGTGCCAGCAGCGTTTCGCCGAACACCGGGGAGCTGTTTTTT. Encoded protein: CASSVSPNTGELFF.

J is TRBJ2-4 and V is TRBV18; tentatively, D is TRBD1 (6 bases). The CDR3 has 14 amino acids. The V end lost 1 base, the J end lost 7 bases, and 11 bases lay between the germline ends. Germline values: CDR1 KGHSH, CDR2 LQKENI. Here the CDR3 reads CASSPRQGMNIQYF. The CDR3 nucleotides read TGTGCCAGCTCACCACGGCAGGGGATGAACATTCAGTACTTC.

As concerns this clone: Compared with germline, one end of the junction differs, possibly owing to a read error. J is TRBJ2-2 and V is TRBV13; D is undetermined. This CDR3 is built from 15 residues. Germline CDR1 reads PRHDT; CDR2 reads FYEKMQ (reference sequence). The CDR3 DNA is TGTGCCAGCAGGTTAGGCCCGACAAGCACCGGGGAGCTGTTTTTT. Translation: CASRLGPTSTGELFF.

This clone was recorded only once. V gene TRBV6-1 combines with J gene TRBJ1-1; TRBD1 matches at 8 bases. Trimming removed 6 bases from V and 8 bases from J; junction bases left unmatched: 14. The CDR3 sequence is 15 residues long. Germline values: CDR1 MNHNS, CDR2 SASEGT. CDR3 protein: CASSYLQGAGGEAFF. The CDR3 region has the DNA TGTGCCAGCAGCTATTTACAGGGCGCAGGGGGCGAAGCTTTCTTT.

The V call is TRBV6-6, the J call TRBJ2-1; maybe TRBD2 (6 bases). The V gene's germline CDR1 is MNHNY and CDR2 SVGAGI (reference sequence). V shed 10 bases and J shed 9 bases, with 22 bases lying between them. CDR3 length: 14 residues. CDR3 sequence: CATGFLSGDAEQFF. In nucleotides, the CDR3 is TGTGCCACGGGGTTTTTGTCGGGAGATGCTGAGCAGTTCTTC.

This sequence joins TRBV15 and TRBJ2-7; 7 bases line up with TRBD2. CDR3 length equals 13 residues. V dropped 6 bases and J dropped 5; count of bases not matched to a gene: 7. Germline CDR1 reads LNHNV; CDR2 reads YYDKDF (reference sequence). The CDR3 sequence is CATSAGRFHEQYF. In DNA, the CDR3 is TGTGCCACCAGTGCCGGGAGGTTCCACGAGCAGTACTTC.

The chain carries TRBV9 and TRBJ2-1; 8 bases are a match to TRBD2. Trimming took 0 bases from V and 5 from J; bases not matched to a gene: 13. Germline V lookup: CDR1 SGDLS, CDR2 YYNGEE. The CDR3 has 18 residues. The CDR3, as DNA: TGTGCCAGCAGCGTAGCATACACTAGCGGCCCAGGGCACAATGAGCAGTTCTTC. This codes for CASSVAYTSGPGHNEQFF.

This chain joins TRBV9 and TRBJ2-7, with 14 positions matching TRBD2. Unmatched junction bases numbered 9, after V lost 4 bases and J lost 6 bases. Per the germline V gene, CDR1 is SGDLS and CDR2 is YYNGEE. This CDR3 spans 16 amino acids. Here the CDR3 reads CASSYSPGLAGGEQYF. DNA for the CDR3: TGTGCCAGCAGCTACTCCCCCGGACTAGCGGGAGGCGAGCAGTACTTC.

V and J are TRBV11-3 and TRBJ2-2, with TRBD2 matching over 13 bases. V trimming: 1 base; J trimming: 0 bases; junction bases outside the gene matches: 8. CDR1 is SGHNT, CDR2 YENEEA, per germline. This CDR3 contains 20 residues. The CDR3 loop is CASSLATWGLAGPNTGELFF. CDR3 DNA: TGTGCCAGCAGCTTAGCAACCTGGGGACTAGCGGGGCCGAACACCGGGGAGCTGTTTTTT.

This clone was observed a single time. This chain joins TRBV6-5 and TRBJ1-2, with 7 bases matching TRBD1. Germline V lookup: CDR1 MNHEY, CDR2 SVGAGI. The trim removed 6 bases at V and 4 bases at J, leaving 11 bases unmatched. The CDR3 loop spans 15 amino acids. As DNA, the CDR3 is TGTGCCAGCAGGAAACAGGGGTTGTCGGCCTATGGCTACACCTTC. This translates into CASRKQGLSAYGYTF.